These 12 T cell receptor beta chains came from one sample sequenced in a study of T cells after yellow fever vaccination. TCRdb reanalysed the 5' RACE reads using MiXCR and keeps one entry per CDR3 protein. The sample has about 360,000 distinct CDR3 sequences; about 6% are singletons. The source material was PBMCs, sampled 5 days after the yellow fever booster vaccination. These receptor sequences come from a man aged 25 to 45 who received the YFV17D yellow fever vaccine.

V and J are TRBV5-1 and TRBJ2-1; no reliable D call. This CDR3 spans 13 amino acids. Trimming shortened V by 0 bases and J by 5 bases, and 6 bases separated the two germline ends. Germline assignment: CDR1 SGHRS and CDR2 YFSETQ. This CDR3 is CASSLAPDNEQFF. The CDR3 DNA is TGCGCCAGCAGCTTGGCACCAGACAATGAGCAGTTCTTC.

The rearrangement joins TRBV20-1 to TRBJ1-6, with unresolved D. The germline gives CDR1 DFQATT, CDR2 SNEGSKA (reference sequence). Trimming took 6 bases from V and 9 from J, leaving 15 bases between them. The CDR3 consists of 13 residues. The CDR3 nucleotides read TGCAGTGCCAGATCAGGCGGCGCTTCACCCCTCCACTTT. Translation gives CSARSGGASPLHF.

This clonotype has more than one count but fewer than ten. The rearrangement uses TRBV20-1 and TRBJ2-5; TRBD2 aligns across 12 bases. With 7 bases clipped from V and 5 bases from J, the junction kept 14 bases outside the gene matches. The germline gives CDR1 DFQATT, CDR2 SNEGSKA (reference sequence). The CDR3 has 16 residues. This CDR3 is CSVLRASGRAGETQYF. CDR3 nucleotides: TGCAGTGTTCTGAGGGCTAGCGGGAGGGCCGGCGAGACCCAGTACTTC.

This clonotype was recorded at least ten times. The J gene is TRBJ2-5, the V gene TRBV20-1; no clear D. V was cut by 5 bases and J by 5 bases, with 15 bases left in between. The germline V gene encodes CDR1 DFQATT and CDR2 SNEGSKA (reference sequence). The CDR3 covers 13 residues. CDR3 sequence: CSAGPIERETQYF. CDR3 sequence (DNA): TGCAGTGCTGGACCCATCGAGAGGGAGACCCAGTACTTC.

The V call is TRBV5-1, the J call TRBJ1-5; a weak D match, TRBD1 (5 bases). Germline-derived CDR1 and CDR2 are SGHRS and YFSETQ. Trimming removed 4 bases at V and 3 bases at J, with 8 bases between. This CDR3 is built from 13 residues. The CDR3 nucleotides are TGCGCCAGCAGCGCAGGGAACAATCAGCCCCAGCATTTT. It is translated as CASSAGNNQPQHF.

The gene calls are TRBV7-9 and TRBJ1-3, with unresolved D. The V end lost 7 bases, the J end lost 0 bases, and 7 bases lay between the germline ends. This CDR3 comprises 13 residues. Germline assignment: CDR1 SEHNR and CDR2 FQNEAQ (reference sequence). CDR3: CASISSSGNTIYF. CDR3 sequence (DNA): TGTGCCAGCATCTCGAGCTCTGGAAACACCATATATTTT. The full variable domain, in which reference TRBV7-9 and TRBJ1-3 provide the parts outside the CDR3, is DTGVSQNPRHKITKRGQNVTFRCDPISEHNRLYWYRQTLGQGPEFLTYFQNEAQLEKSRLLSDRFSAERPKGSFSTLEIQRTEQGDSAMYLCASISSSGNTIYFGEGSWLTVV.

On this clonotype itself: A read error is possible here, since a much larger clone lies one base away. The gene calls are TRBV29-1 and TRBJ2-7, with D perhaps matching TRBD1 (5 bases). CDR3 length: 14 amino acids. The V and J ends lost 6 bases and 7 bases respectively, with 22 bases between them. Germline lookup yields CDR1 SQVTM and CDR2 ANQGSEA. For the CDR3, the DNA is TGCAGCGTCCTCCTGGGGCTTCATAGGGGTGAGCAGTACTTC. Its translation: CSVLLGLHRGEQYF.

Remarks on this clonotype: This may be a read error, as it is one base from a much larger clone. The chain couples TRBV10-3 to TRBJ2-3; 9 bases agree with TRBD2. CDR3 length: 16 amino acids. The V gene's germline CDR1 is ENHRY and CDR2 SYGVKD. V shed 3 bases, J shed 3 bases, and the junction held 7 bases outside the gene matches. CDR3 DNA sequence: TGTGCCATCAGTGAATTGACTAGCGGATCTACAGATACGCAGTATTTT. Protein: CAISELTSGSTDTQYF.

The CDR3 sequence is CASSRRLAGKADTQYF. The DNA of the CDR3 is TGTGCCAGCAGTCGGAGACTAGCGGGAAAGGCAGATACGCAGTATTTT. The gene calls are TRBV28 and TRBJ2-3; 11 bases are shared with TRBD2. In germline, CDR1 is MDHEN, CDR2 SYDVKM. V lost 5 bases and J lost 4; bases outside the gene matches: 8. The CDR3 covers 16 residues.

V usage is TRBV29-1 and J usage is TRBJ2-1, with TRBD2 matching over 9 bases. The trim removed 8 bases at V and 5 bases at J, leaving 13 bases unmatched. The CDR3 contains 15 residues. The germline V gene encodes CDR1 SQVTM and CDR2 ANQGSEA. The CDR3 DNA reads TGCAGCTTAATCGTTAGCGGGAGCGGGGACAATGAGCAGTTCTTC. Its protein is CSLIVSGSGDNEQFF.

The chain recombines TRBV20-1 with TRBJ1-2, with no clear D. From germline, CDR1 is DFQATT and CDR2 SNEGSKA (reference sequence). With 8 bases removed from V and 6 bases from J, the gap between germline ends came to 16 bases. This CDR3 has 12 residues. The CDR3 spells CSSMMGQNGYTF. CDR3 nucleotides: TGCAGTTCAATGATGGGCCAGAATGGCTACACCTTC.

This clonotype was seen a few times. The chain links TRBV20-1 to TRBJ1-5; tentative D call: TRBD1 (5 bases). The CDR3 covers 13 residues. V was trimmed by 2 bases and J by 7 bases, leaving 12 bases between them. Germline assignment: CDR1 DFQATT and CDR2 SNEGSKA (reference sequence). The CDR3 DNA sequence: TGCAGTGCTAGACAGGGCCGGCAGCAGCCCCAGCATTTT. Its protein is CSARQGRQQPQHF.